This T cell receptor (beta chain) emerged from a study of cytomegalovirus exposure and HLA in healthy donors. Notes on the study in general: Reports indicated that the classifier achieved high specificity and sensitivity in diagnosing cytomegalovirus status. The listing of about 150 TCR beta chains classed them as cytomegalovirus-associated.

The PCR was carried out with 60 Vbeta primers and 13 Jbeta primers. Generated by immunoSEQ multiplex PCR, the TCRdb table keeps only in-frame clones and is missing some. Its listing shows more than 100,000 clones. Concerning this clone: Its antigen is as yet unknown. This sample also contains other DNA sequences that code for the same CDR3.

The CDR3 sequence is 13 residues long. Germline values: CDR1 SQVTM, CDR2 ANQGSEA. J gave up 8 bases and V 1 base, and 4 bases lay outside the gene matches. It was healthy bone marrow donors who served as donors. Material for sequencing was PBMCs. The sequence derives from a middle-aged woman in good health and CMV-seronegative. The J gene is TRBJ1-2, the V gene TRBV29-1; 10 bases line up with TRBD1. The DNA for the CDR3 is TGCAGCGTTGAAGGGGACAGGGGAGGGGGCTACACCTTC. Its translation is CSVEGDRGGGYTF.